This T cell receptor beta chain originates from a study of graft-versus-host responses after intestinal transplantation. Study background: Tacrolimus plus steroids were given to all recipients for two to three years, preceded by anti-thymocyte globulin induction.

As for this clone: Its target is unknown.

Measured with immunoSEQ multiplex PCR; TCRdb has only the in-frame clones, and not every one. The table shows some 83,000 clones, with roughly 91% occurring only once. Study-wide points: Early after transplant, HvG clones declined as circulating GvH clones peaked. GvH clonotypes were identified within recipient marrow, with a subset emerging first in ileum or blood.

This CDR3 is built from 17 residues. Germline CDR1 SGHVS, CDR2 FQNEAQ. Trimming took 7 bases from V and 0 from J, leaving 19 bases between them. This clonotype originated in a human donor who received an intestinal transplant. This specimen consisted of unstimulated CD4+ T cells sorted from spleen or lymph node cells, obtained before intestinal transplant. The V gene is TRBV7-8, the J gene TRBJ1-3, with D possibly matching TRBD1 (6 bases). This CDR3 reads CASKSLGTTLSGNTIYF. For the CDR3, the DNA is TGTGCCAGCAAGAGCTTAGGGACAACACTCTCTGGAAACACCATATATTTT.